This TCR beta chain is from a study of shared clonotypes between healthy human individuals. Study information: For every donor, three CD4 naive, three CD4 memory, two CD8 naive and one CD8 memory plates were used.

Details on this clone: Its antigen is undetermined.

Germline loops: CDR1 SGDLS, CDR2 YYNGEE. The CDR3 has 16 amino acids. With 1 base clipped from V and 0 bases from J, the junction kept 1 base outside the gene matches. Sequenced by immunoSEQ multiplex PCR; TCRdb stores in-frame clones only, minus some. The sample carries around 340,000 clones, less than 75% recorded once. Into CD45RA+ naive and CD45RA-negative memory subsets, the CD4+ cells were split. The study's findings and limits: Shared across several donors were around 5% of the naive CD4 clonotypes. Generally, estimated richness proved larger in naive subsets than it did in memory subsets.

The receptor was derived from a man aged 25-45 years in good health. The chain joins TRBV9 to TRBJ2-5; 12 bases line up with TRBD2. Sequencing was performed on memory CD4+ T cells sorted from blood. As to subset: CD45RA-negative fraction. The CDR3 here is CASSVLAGGYQETQYF. CDR3 DNA: TGTGCCAGCAGCGTACTAGCGGGAGGGTACCAAGAGACCCAGTACTTC.